Below, 23 T cell receptor beta chains from the same sample are listed, as sequenced in a study of blood T cells in healthy people across ages. Next came a second PCR, run for about 6 to 12 cycles, which used a sample-barcoded 5' primer along with a J-beta primer mix. TCRdb fed the 5' RACE reads into MiXCR, producing one record per CDR3 protein. The sample holds over 1,200,000 distinct CDR3 sequences, almost 60% seen once. The sample was blood. These receptors all stem from a man between 18 and 29 years old in good health.

This chain uses TRBV7-2 with TRBJ2-7; tentative D call: TRBD2 (5 bases). Trimming took 5 bases from V and 2 from J, leaving 13 bases between them. Germline V gene sequence: CDR1 SGHTA, CDR2 FQGNSA. The CDR3 spans 14 residues. The CDR3 protein is CASSKTPGTYEQYF. CDR3 coding DNA: TGTGCCAGCAGCAAAACGCCGGGGACCTACGAGCAGTACTTC. Supplemented by reference TRBV7-2 and TRBJ2-7, the full variable domain reads GAGVSQSPSNKVTEKGKDVELRCDPISGHTALYWYRQSLGQGLEFLIYFQGNSAPDKSGLPSDRFSAERTGGSVSTLTIQRTQQEDSAVYLCASSKTPGTYEQYFGPGTRLTVT.

The CDR3 is CASSSRQSSNYGYTF. DNA of the CDR3: TGCGCCAGCAGCTCTCGACAGAGCTCTAACTATGGCTACACCTTC. The chain joins TRBV5-1 to TRBJ1-2; D may be TRBD1 (5 bases). CDR3 length: 15 amino acids. Germline CDR1 reads SGHRS; CDR2 reads YFSETQ. V lost 3 bases and J 0 bases, leaving 12 bases between the germline ends.

The sample holds a few counts of this clonotype. The DNA for the CDR3 is TGCAGCGGTGCGTGGGGTTACGAGCAGTACTTC. Translating gives CSGAWGYEQYF. This chain joins TRBV29-1 and TRBJ2-7; no firm D call. Trimming left V 7 bases short and J 4 bases short, with 11 bases between. The CDR3 is 11 residues long. CDR1 and CDR2 from the germline V gene are SQVTM and ANQGSEA.

This sequence joins TRBV13 and TRBJ1-1, with D unclear. The CDR3 loop spans 16 amino acids. Trimming removed 4 bases at V and 1 base at J, with 16 bases between. CDR1 and CDR2 (germline): PRHDT, FYEKMQ (reference sequence). CDR3 bases: TGTGCCAGCAGCTACGCCCCGTGGCGCCAGAACACTGAAGCTTTCTTT. This codes for CASSYAPWRQNTEAFF. The full variable domain, in which reference TRBV13 and TRBJ1-1 provide the parts outside the CDR3, is AAGVIQSPRHLIKEKRETATLKCYPIPRHDTVYWYQQGPGQDPQFLISFYEKMQSDKGSIPDRFSAQQFSDYHSELNMSSLELGDSALYFCASSYAPWRQNTEAFFGQGTRLTVV.

The chain employs TRBV4-2 and TRBJ2-2, with D uncertain. The V and J ends lost 0 bases and 9 bases respectively, with 11 bases between them. The CDR3 contains 14 residues. Germline V CDR1 and CDR2: LGHNA, YNFKEQ. The CDR3 reads CASSQDPQYRELFF. In DNA form, the CDR3 reads TGTGCCAGCAGCCAAGATCCCCAGTACCGGGAGCTGTTTTTT.

The CDR3 loop is CASSFYLSGGSETQYF. CDR3 nucleotides: TGTGCCAGCAGCTTTTACCTTAGCGGGGGGAGCGAGACCCAGTACTTC. J is TRBJ2-5 and V is TRBV5-6, with 10 bases matching TRBD2. CDR1 is SGHDT and CDR2 is YYEEEE in the germline V gene. The V gene end was trimmed by 2 bases and the J gene end by 5 bases; junction bases not matched to a gene: 9. The CDR3 spans 16 residues.

This clonotype was picked up many times. The rearrangement uses TRBV5-4 and TRBJ2-3, with a tentative D call TRBD2 (6 bases). Germline CDR1 SGHNT, CDR2 YYREEE (reference sequence). This CDR3 spans 19 amino acids. The V end was cut by 5 bases, the J end by 0 bases, with 25 bases between. CDR3 loop: CASSYLAQRALASTDTQYF. The CDR3 nucleotides are TGTGCCAGCAGTTATTTAGCACAGCGGGCCCTCGCTAGCACAGATACGCAGTATTTT. Full variable domain (missing parts from reference TRBV5-4 and TRBJ2-3): ETGVTQSPTHLIKTRGQQVTLRCSSQSGHNTVSWYQQALGQGPQFIFQYYREEENGRGNFPPRFSGLQFPNYSSELNVNALELDDSALYLCASSYLAQRALASTDTQYFGPGTRLTVL.

This CDR3 reads CASSDDRGNTGELFF. CDR3 DNA: TGTGCCAGCAGCGACGACAGGGGGAACACCGGGGAGCTGTTTTTT. This chain joins TRBV6-5 and TRBJ2-2; 8 nucleotides match TRBD1. The J segment lost 1 base and the V segment lost 6 bases, leaving 4 bases of the junction unmatched. The CDR3 covers 15 residues. Germline V gene sequence: CDR1 MNHEY, CDR2 SVGAGI.

The chain is built from TRBV11-2 and TRBJ2-1; no firm D call. Trimming removed 3 bases from V and 0 bases from J, with 9 bases in between. CDR1 is SGHAT, CDR2 FQNNGV, per germline. The CDR3 consists of 15 residues. DNA for the CDR3: TGTGCCAGCAGCTTCGAGTCAAGCTCCTACAATGAGCAGTTCTTC. Protein sequence: CASSFESSSYNEQFF.

This clonotype was counted only a few times. The V gene is TRBV27, the J gene TRBJ2-2; D possibly corresponds to TRBD1 (6 bases). CDR1 is MNHEY, CDR2 SMNVEV, per germline (reference sequence). This CDR3 contains 13 residues. V lost 4 bases and J lost 6, with 9 bases in between. The CDR3 protein is CASSSQGSGELFF. The CDR3 DNA sequence: TGTGCCAGCAGTTCACAGGGCTCCGGGGAGCTGTTTTTT.

This clonotype was picked up a small number of times. This chain joins TRBV27 and TRBJ1-4; TRBD1 matches 7 bases. Germline V lookup: CDR1 MNHEY, CDR2 SMNVEV (reference sequence). The length of the CDR3 is 12 residues. V dropped 5 bases and J dropped 13; count of bases not matched to a gene: 7. The CDR3 nucleotides are TGTGCCAGCAGTCCACAGGGGAAAAGACTGTTTTTT. Its protein product is CASSPQGKRLFF.

The chain has TRBV4-3 and TRBJ2-5, with TRBD2 identical over 10 bases. Germline lookup yields CDR1 LGHNA and CDR2 YSLEER. The CDR3 length is 21 residues. V gave up 0 bases and J gave up 0 bases; unmatched junction bases: 16. The DNA for the CDR3 is TGCGCCAGCAGCCAAGAAGCCCGGCCCTCCTCAGCGGGGGGGAACCAAGAGACCCAGTACTTC. This codes for CASSQEARPSSAGGNQETQYF.

CDR3 in amino acids: CASSPVVTFYEQYF. The DNA of the CDR3 is TGCGCCAGCAGCCCGGTGGTGACATTCTACGAGCAGTACTTC. This chain joins TRBV5-1 and TRBJ2-5; D call uncertain. TRBJ2-7 matches the DNA end more closely, so the J call is doubtful. This CDR3 is built from 14 residues. The V gene's germline CDR1 is SGHRS and CDR2 YFSETQ.

This chain joins TRBV12-3 or TRBV12-4 and TRBJ2-1, with 10 positions matching TRBD2. The CDR3 spans 14 residues. The V and J ends lost 5 bases and 6 bases, in that order; junction bases with no gene match: 4. CDR3 bases: TGTGCCAGCAGTACTAGCGGGGACGTCAATGAGCAGTTCTTC. As protein: CASSTSGDVNEQFF.

This clonotype occurred a few times. This chain links TRBV10-3 with TRBJ2-7, with 7 bases identical to TRBD1. The CDR3 is 13 amino acids. Germline V CDR1 and CDR2: ENHRY, SYGVKD. V lost 6 bases to trimming and J lost 0 bases; unmatched junction nucleotides: 2. CDR3 amino acids: CAISGDSSYEQYF. The CDR3 DNA follows: TGTGCCATCAGCGGGGACAGCTCCTACGAGCAGTACTTC.

The V and J genes are TRBV7-2 and TRBJ1-6, with TRBD1 matching over 11 bases. V was pared by 4 bases and J by 8 bases, with 4 bases of the junction left unmatched. Per germline, CDR1 SGHTA and CDR2 FQGNSA. The CDR3 sequence is 15 residues long. The chain's CDR3 is CASSSRTGGYSPLHF. CDR3 DNA sequence: TGTGCCAGCAGCTCCCGGACAGGGGGCTATTCACCCCTCCACTTT.

This clonotype was picked up a small number of times. The genes are TRBV24-1 and TRBJ2-7; TRBD1 aligns across 8 bases. The CDR3 loop spans 13 amino acids. After removal of 9 bases from V and 0 bases from J, the junction contained 3 bases not matched to a gene. Germline lookup yields CDR1 KGHDR and CDR2 SFDVKD. CDR3 loop: CATQGANSYEQYF. CDR3 DNA sequence: TGTGCCACCCAGGGGGCGAACTCCTACGAGCAGTACTTC.

This sequence joins TRBV2 and TRBJ2-5; D ambiguous. Germline V lookup: CDR1 SNHLY, CDR2 FYNNEI. The germline V and J ends were trimmed by 7 bases and 1 base, with 13 bases remaining between them. The CDR3 is 14 residues long. CDR3 in amino acids: CASKLTESQETQYF. CDR3 DNA sequence: TGTGCCAGCAAACTGACTGAGAGCCAAGAGACCCAGTACTTC.

This clonotype was counted only a few times. The chain carries TRBV7-2 and TRBJ1-1; D remains ambiguous. V was pared by 0 bases and J by 2 bases, with 7 bases between. The CDR3 length is 14 residues. Germline V gene sequence: CDR1 SGHTA, CDR2 FQGNSA. The CDR3 here is CASSLAIVNTEAFF. The CDR3 coding sequence is TGTGCCAGCAGCTTAGCGATCGTAAACACTGAAGCTTTCTTT.

The chain couples TRBV6-2 or TRBV6-3 to TRBJ2-1; the D is unclear. Gene TRBJ2-7 matches the end of the DNA better, so the J call may be wrong. Germline assignment: CDR1 MNHEY and CDR2 SVGEGT. The CDR3 contains 14 residues. The CDR3 loop is CASSFSDVLHEQYF. CDR3 coding DNA: TGTGCCAGCAGTTTCTCGGACGTGCTTCACGAGCAGTACTTC.

The chain has TRBV7-2 and TRBJ2-5, with D perhaps TRBD1 (5 bases). V lost 3 bases and J 12 bases, leaving 17 bases between the germline ends. The CDR3 covers 13 residues. The germline V gene encodes CDR1 SGHTA and CDR2 FQGNSA. The CDR3 is CASSLIRQGREYF. DNA of the CDR3: TGTGCCAGCAGCTTGATTCGGCAGGGCAGGGAGTACTTC.

This rearrangement joins TRBV9 to TRBJ2-1, with 13 bases lining up with TRBD2. The CDR3 has 20 amino acids. Germline V gene data show CDR1 as SGDLS and CDR2 as YYNGEE. Trimming at V came to 3 bases and at J to 0 bases, leaving 12 bases not matched to a gene. The CDR3 nucleotides read TGTGCCAGCAGCGGTTCTGGGGGGACTAGCGGGGAAAGCTCCTACAATGAGCAGTTCTTC. It specifies CASSGSGGTSGESSYNEQFF. The whole variable domain, filled in from reference TRBV9 and TRBJ2-1, reads DSGVTQTPKHLITATGQRVTLRCSPRSGDLSVYWYQQSLDQGLQFLIQYYNGEERAKGNILERFSAQQFPDLHSELNLSSLELGDSALYFCASSGSGGTSGESSYNEQFFGPGTRLTVL.

This clonotype was found once. This sequence joins TRBV5-1 and TRBJ2-3; maybe TRBD1 (6 bases). The CDR3 covers 16 residues. V was trimmed by 5 bases and J by 3 bases, leaving 19 bases between them. CDR1 SGHRS and CDR2 YFSETQ come from the germline V gene. The CDR3: CASSNHWGQGTDTQYF. CDR3 sequence (DNA): TGCGCCAGCAGTAATCATTGGGGGCAGGGGACAGATACGCAGTATTTT.